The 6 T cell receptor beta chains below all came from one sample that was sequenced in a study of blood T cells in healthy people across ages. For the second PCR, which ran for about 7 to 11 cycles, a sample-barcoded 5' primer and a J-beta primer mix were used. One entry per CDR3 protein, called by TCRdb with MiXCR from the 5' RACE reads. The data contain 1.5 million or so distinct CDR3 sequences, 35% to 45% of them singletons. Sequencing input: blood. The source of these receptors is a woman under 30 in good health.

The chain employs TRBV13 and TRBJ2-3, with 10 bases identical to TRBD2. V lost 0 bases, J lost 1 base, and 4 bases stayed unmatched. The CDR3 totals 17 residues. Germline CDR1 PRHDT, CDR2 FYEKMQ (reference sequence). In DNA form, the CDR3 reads TGTGCCAGCAGCTTAGGCGCCCTAGCGGGGGGCACAGATACGCAGTATTTT. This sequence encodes CASSLGALAGGTDTQYF.

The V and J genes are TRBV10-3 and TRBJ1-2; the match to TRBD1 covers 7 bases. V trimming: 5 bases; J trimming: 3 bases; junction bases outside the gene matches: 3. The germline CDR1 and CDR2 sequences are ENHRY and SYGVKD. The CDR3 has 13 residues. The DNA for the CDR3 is TGTGCCATCAGTCGGGACAGCTACTATGGCTACACCTTC. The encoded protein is CAISRDSYYGYTF.

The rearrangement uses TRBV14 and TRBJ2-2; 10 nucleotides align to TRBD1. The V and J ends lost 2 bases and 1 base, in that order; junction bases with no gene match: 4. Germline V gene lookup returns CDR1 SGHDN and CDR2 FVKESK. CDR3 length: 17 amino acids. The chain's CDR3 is CASSQRQGARNTGELFF. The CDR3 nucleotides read TGTGCCAGCAGCCAAAGACAGGGGGCGAGGAACACCGGGGAGCTGTTTTTT.

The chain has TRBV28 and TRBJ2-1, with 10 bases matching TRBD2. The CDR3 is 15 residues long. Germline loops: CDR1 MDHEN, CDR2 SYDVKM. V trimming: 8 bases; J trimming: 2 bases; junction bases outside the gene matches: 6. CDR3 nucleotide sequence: TGTGCCAGCCGAGCGGGAGGGCCCACCTACAATGAGCAGTTCTTC. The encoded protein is CASRAGGPTYNEQFF.

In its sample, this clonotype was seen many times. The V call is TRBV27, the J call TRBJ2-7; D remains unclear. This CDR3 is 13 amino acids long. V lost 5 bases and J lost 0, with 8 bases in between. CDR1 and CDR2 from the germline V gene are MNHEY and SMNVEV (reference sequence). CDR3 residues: CASSVTGSYEQYF. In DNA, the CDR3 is TGTGCCAGCAGTGTAACCGGCTCCTACGAGCAGTACTTC.

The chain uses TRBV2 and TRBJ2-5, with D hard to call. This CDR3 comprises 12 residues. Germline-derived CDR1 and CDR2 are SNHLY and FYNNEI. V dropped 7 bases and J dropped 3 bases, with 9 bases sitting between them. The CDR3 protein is CASKHRKETQYF. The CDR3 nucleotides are TGTGCCAGCAAACACCGAAAAGAGACCCAGTACTTC.